This T cell receptor (beta chain) was obtained from a study of early T cells in non-severe SARS-CoV-2 infection. Across the whole study: Bulk RNA taken from unsorted whole blood was sequenced, leaving chains unpaired.

Unique molecular identifiers were affixed to single, distinct cDNA molecules. TCRdb independently ran MiXCR on the 5' RACE reads; one entry per CDR3 protein. Here the sample spans around 45,000 distinct CDR3 sequences, 3% to 4% being singletons. Trimming took 0 bases from V and 1 from J, leaving 9 bases between them. The CDR3 runs to 15 residues. Germline V gene sequence: CDR1 SEHNR, CDR2 FQNEAQ (reference sequence). Ten or more counts support this clonotype. The origin of this receptor is an adult who was a healthcare worker with PCR-confirmed SARS-CoV-2 infection or an uninfected control (not recorded which). Sequences were obtained from whole blood. The chain couples TRBV7-9 to TRBJ2-5; weak D call: TRBD2 (5 bases). CDR3 amino acids: CASSLAGSLQETQYF. CDR3 bases: TGTGCCAGCAGCTTAGCGGGGAGCCTCCAAGAGACCCAGTACTTC. Filled out from reference TRBV7-9 and TRBJ2-5, the complete variable domain reads DTGVSQNPRHKITKRGQNVTFRCDPISEHNRLYWYRQTLGQGPEFLTYFQNEAQLEKSRLLSDRFSAERPKGSFSTLEIQRTEQGDSAMYLCASSLAGSLQETQYFGPGTRLLVL.